The 2 T cell receptor beta chains below all came from one sample that was sequenced in a study of identical twins. TCRdb processed the 5' RACE reads anew with MiXCR; each CDR3 protein has one entry. The sample lists roughly 350,000 distinct CDR3 sequences, 9% to 15% occurring once. The data were also submitted as part of a second study, on yellow fever vaccine responses in identical twins.

Sequenced: CD8+ T cells sorted from blood. The receptors derive from a woman in her late teens or twenties in good health.

This clonotype has a handful of counts. The V gene is TRBV7-9, the J gene TRBJ2-1, with a possible D match to TRBD2 (6 bases). Trimming shortened V by 5 bases and J by 8 bases, and 19 bases separated the two germline ends. The CDR3 extends over 15 amino acids. Looked up from germline, CDR1 is SEHNR and CDR2 is FQNEAQ (reference sequence). The CDR3 protein is CASSLGLGGRDEQFF. DNA of the CDR3: TGTGCCAGCAGCCTGGGACTCGGGGGACGGGATGAGCAGTTCTTC.

The rearrangement uses TRBV27 and TRBJ1-1; possible D gene TRBD1, 6 bases. In germline, CDR1 is MNHEY, CDR2 SMNVEV (reference sequence). Trimming stripped 2 bases from V and 2 bases from J, with 12 bases between. The CDR3 loop spans 15 amino acids. The CDR3 DNA reads as TGTGCCAGCAGTTTACGACAGGCCGGCAACACTGAAGCTTTCTTT. Protein sequence: CASSLRQAGNTEAFF.